The 27 T cell receptor beta chains listed next were all sequenced from one sample in a study of T-cell memory formation after mild COVID-19. TCRdb redid the calling of the 5' RACE reads with MiXCR, one entry per CDR3 protein. The profile shows approximately 300,000 distinct CDR3 sequences, 15% to 20% of them singletons. Sequenced input: PBMCs or a T cell subset sorted from them (not recorded which). The receptor source for this set is a man aged 18 to 35 who had mild COVID-19 (a few samples of this study predate the infection). Cell type and time point are not known.

This chain links TRBV19 with TRBJ2-7; D call uncertain. The CDR3 loop spans 13 amino acids. Germline loops: CDR1 LNHDA, CDR2 SQIVND (reference sequence). Trimming left V 3 bases short and J 4 bases short, with 10 bases between. The CDR3 nucleotides read TGTGCCAGTAGTATGGGTCCGGTTTACGAGCAGTACTTC. As protein: CASSMGPVYEQYF.

The genes are TRBV20-1 and TRBJ1-2; D is unclear. The CDR3 length is 12 residues. V shed 6 bases and J shed 7 bases, with 15 bases lying between them. CDR1 and CDR2 from the germline V gene are DFQATT and SNEGSKA (reference sequence). CDR3 DNA: TGCAGTGCAAGACACTCCGTTGTTGGCTACACCTTC. Protein: CSARHSVVGYTF.

J is TRBJ2-3 and V is TRBV28; possibly TRBD2 for D (6 bases). Germline CDR1 MDHEN, CDR2 SYDVKM. The CDR3 consists of 15 residues. Trimming removed 3 bases from V and 2 bases from J, with 12 bases in between. As DNA, the CDR3 is TGTGCCAGCAGTTTGGGGGGAACAGTCACAGATACGCAGTATTTT. Its protein is CASSLGGTVTDTQYF.

There are many counts of this clonotype. The chain uses TRBV12-3 or TRBV12-4 and TRBJ2-5; D gene unclear. V was pared by 6 bases and J by 1 base, with 15 bases between. This CDR3 contains 15 residues. CDR3 in amino acids: CASSLSSGSQETQYF. The CDR3 DNA is TGTGCCAGCAGCCTGTCATCCGGGTCCCAAGAGACCCAGTACTTC.

This clonotype has ten or more counts. The chain recombines TRBV5-1 with TRBJ1-5; no clear D gene. The CDR3 totals 15 residues. V was cut by 4 bases and J by 0 bases, with 11 bases left in between. The germline CDR1 and CDR2 sequences are SGHRS and YFSETQ. CDR3 DNA sequence: TGCGCCAGCAGCCCCGGGATCTATAGCAATCAGCCCCAGCATTTT. Its translation: CASSPGIYSNQPQHF. Filled out from reference TRBV5-1 and TRBJ1-5, the complete variable domain reads KAGVTQTPRYLIKTRGQQVTLSCSPISGHRSVSWYQQTPGQGLQFLFEYFSETQRNKGNFPGRFSGRQFSNSRSEMNVSTLELGDSALYLCASSPGIYSNQPQHFGDGTRLSIL.

This clonotype was seen repeatedly, ten times or more. This sequence joins TRBV12-3 or TRBV12-4 and TRBJ1-6; TRBD1 matches 10 bases. V lost 6 bases to trimming and J lost 7 bases; unmatched junction nucleotides: 3. The CDR3 totals 14 residues. In nucleotides, the CDR3 is TGTGCCAGCAGAATGGGACAGGGGAATTCACCCCTCCACTTT. Its protein is CASRMGQGNSPLHF.

Concerning this clonotype itself: This clone may be a read error of a much larger clone one base away. This rearrangement joins TRBV7-3 to TRBJ1-1; D perhaps matches TRBD1 (6 bases). V was clipped by 6 bases and J by 1 base, with 9 bases between them. The CDR3 is made up of 13 amino acids. Germline V CDR1 and CDR2: SGHTA, FQGTGA. DNA of the CDR3: TGTGCCAGCAGACGACAGGAGAACACTGAAGCTTTCTTT. This sequence encodes CASRRQENTEAFF.

This clonotype was seen a handful of times. CDR3 sequence reads: CASSVAPVKRGGLETQYF. The CDR3 DNA sequence: TGTGCCAGCAGCGTAGCTCCCGTTAAGCGGGGGGGCCTCGAGACCCAGTACTTC. This sequence joins TRBV9 and TRBJ2-5, with 10 bases fitting TRBD2. The trim removed 0 bases at V and 5 bases at J, leaving 13 bases unmatched. The CDR3 contains 18 residues. From germline, CDR1 is SGDLS and CDR2 YYNGEE. The variable domain in full, completed from reference TRBV9 and TRBJ2-5, reads DSGVTQTPKHLITATGQRVTLRCSPRSGDLSVYWYQQSLDQGLQFLIQYYNGEERAKGNILERFSAQQFPDLHSELNLSSLELGDSALYFCASSVAPVKRGGLETQYFGPGTRLLVL.

The chain uses TRBV7-2 and TRBJ1-2; D is ambiguous. Trimming took off 4 bases at V and 4 bases at J, with 13 bases between the two ends. Germline loops: CDR1 SGHTA, CDR2 FQGNSA. CDR3 length: 14 amino acids. DNA for the CDR3: TGTGCCAGCAGCTCGGACGGAGTCTCCTATGGCTACACCTTC. Translation gives CASSSDGVSYGYTF.

The rearrangement joins TRBV20-1 to TRBJ1-2; 7 nucleotides line up with TRBD1. Germline-derived CDR1 and CDR2 are DFQATT and SNEGSKA (reference sequence). CDR3 length equals 13 residues. After removal of 3 bases from V and 2 bases from J, the junction contained 3 bases not matched to a gene. CDR3: CSASVTGNYGYTF. In nucleotides, the CDR3 is TGCAGTGCTAGTGTGACAGGGAACTATGGCTACACCTTC.

This clonotype was seen more than once but under ten times. V and J are TRBV12-3 or TRBV12-4 and TRBJ1-5; maybe TRBD1 (6 bases). This CDR3 has 15 residues. The V end lost 5 bases, the J end lost 5 bases, and 16 bases lay between the germline ends. The CDR3: CASSPRGRGDQPQHF. DNA for the CDR3: TGTGCCAGCAGTCCCCGGGGCAGGGGCGATCAGCCCCAGCATTTT.

This clonotype was seen more than once but under ten times. J is TRBJ2-3 and V is TRBV6-2 or TRBV6-3; possible D gene TRBD1, 6 bases. Germline loops: CDR1 MNHEY, CDR2 SVGEGT. The CDR3 has 13 amino acids. V shed 7 bases and J shed 2 bases, with 10 bases lying between them. The CDR3: CASTRTDTDTQYF. In DNA form, the CDR3 reads TGTGCCAGCACCCGGACAGACACAGATACGCAGTATTTT.

The chain employs TRBV5-1 and TRBJ2-7, with D perhaps TRBD1 or TRBD2 (5 bases each). The germline V gene encodes CDR1 SGHRS and CDR2 YFSETQ. CDR3 length: 14 residues. Deletions cut 0 bases from V and 5 bases from J, with 12 bases between. This CDR3 reads CASSLVGTFDEQYF. CDR3 DNA: TGCGCCAGCAGCTTGGTGGGGACCTTCGACGAGCAGTACTTC.

This clonotype was recorded many times. V gene TRBV4-3 combines with J gene TRBJ2-6; tentatively, D is TRBD1 (6 bases). The CDR3 contains 16 residues. V lost 0 bases and J lost 0, with 6 bases in between. Germline lookup yields CDR1 LGHNA and CDR2 YSLEER. CDR3 in amino acids: CASSQETGSGANVLTF. CDR3 sequence (DNA): TGCGCCAGCAGCCAAGAGACAGGCTCTGGGGCCAACGTCCTGACTTTC.

This clonotype was observed a few times. V and J are TRBV5-6 and TRBJ1-4; D is undetermined. There are 15 residues in the CDR3. Trimming shortened V by 1 base and J by 4 bases, and 11 bases separated the two germline ends. CDR1 and CDR2 (germline): SGHDT, YYEEEE. The CDR3 loop is CASSLSPLVNEKLFF. The CDR3 DNA reads as TGTGCCAGCAGCTTGTCTCCTCTTGTTAATGAAAAACTGTTTTTT. Together with reference TRBV5-6 and TRBJ1-4, the CDR3 gives the full variable domain: DAGVTQSPTHLIKTRGQQVTLRCSPKSGHDTVSWYQQALGQGPQFIFQYYEEEERQRGNFPDRFSGHQFPNYSSELNVNALLLGDSALYLCASSLSPLVNEKLFFGSGTQLSVL.

The gene calls are TRBV28 and TRBJ2-3, with 7 bases fitting TRBD1. Germline V gives CDR1 MDHEN, CDR2 SYDVKM. Trimming removed 5 bases from V and 3 bases from J; junction bases left unmatched: 8. This CDR3 is built from 15 residues. CDR3 amino acids: CASSVSTGFTDTQYF. The CDR3 bases are TGTGCCAGCAGTGTCTCGACAGGGTTTACAGATACGCAGTATTTT.

V and J are TRBV7-9 and TRBJ2-2; no firm D call. Trimming removed 9 bases from V and 9 bases from J, with 11 bases in between. Germline V lookup: CDR1 SEHNR, CDR2 FQNEAQ (reference sequence). There are 11 residues in the CDR3. The CDR3: CASDKNRELFF. In DNA, the CDR3 is TGTGCCAGTGACAAGAACCGGGAGCTGTTTTTT.

This clonotype was seen a few times. The chain has TRBV4-3 and TRBJ2-5; possible D gene TRBD2, 6 bases. Per the germline V gene, CDR1 is LGHNA and CDR2 is YSLEER. The CDR3 has 15 residues. V lost 1 base and J lost 5, with 14 bases in between. CDR3 region: CASSQGRGFRETQYF. CDR3 DNA sequence: TGCGCCAGCAGCCAAGGTCGGGGGTTCCGGGAGACCCAGTACTTC.

V usage is TRBV7-9 and J usage is TRBJ2-3, with 7 bases identical to TRBD1. The CDR3 length is 14 residues. Trimming removed 5 bases from V and 7 bases from J; junction bases left unmatched: 9. Germline lookup yields CDR1 SEHNR and CDR2 FQNEAQ (reference sequence). CDR3 sequence: CASSGNRGKNTQYF. For the CDR3, the DNA is TGTGCCAGCAGCGGTAACAGGGGCAAGAATACGCAGTATTTT. Full variable domain (missing parts from reference TRBV7-9 and TRBJ2-3): DTGVSQNPRHKITKRGQNVTFRCDPISEHNRLYWYRQTLGQGPEFLTYFQNEAQLEKSRLLSDRFSAERPKGSFSTLEIQRTEQGDSAMYLCASSGNRGKNTQYFGPGTRLTVL.

This clonotype was counted only a few times. The V gene is TRBV4-1, the J gene TRBJ2-5; TRBD1 might be the D (5 bases). Germline-derived CDR1 and CDR2 are MGHRA and YSYEKL. CDR3 length equals 15 residues. The V end was cut by 7 bases, the J end by 4 bases, with 19 bases between. The chain's CDR3 is CASTKGRWESETQYF. Here the CDR3 DNA reads TGCGCCAGCACCAAGGGGCGCTGGGAATCAGAGACCCAGTACTTC.

This clonotype has a handful of counts. This chain joins TRBV25-1 and TRBJ1-3, with D unclear. V shed 2 bases and J shed 3 bases, with 2 bases lying between them. The CDR3 extends over 12 amino acids. The germline gives CDR1 MGHDK, CDR2 SYGVNS. The CDR3 region is CASSENGNTIYF. In DNA form, the CDR3 reads TGTGCCAGCAGTGAAAATGGAAACACCATATATTTT.

The rearrangement links TRBV4-3 to TRBJ2-2; possibly TRBD1 for D (5 bases). Deletions cut 2 bases from V and 1 base from J, with 14 bases between. Looked up from germline, CDR1 is LGHNA and CDR2 is YSLEER. There are 17 residues in the CDR3. The CDR3, as DNA: TGCGCCAGCAGCCAACGCCTTGGACACGGGAACACCGGGGAGCTGTTTTTT. Translated: CASSQRLGHGNTGELFF.

J is TRBJ2-3 and V is TRBV7-2; TRBD2 aligns across 7 bases. This CDR3 has 15 amino acids. Germline assignment: CDR1 SGHTA and CDR2 FQGNSA. V was pared by 0 bases and J by 2 bases, with 2 bases of the junction left unmatched. CDR3 protein: CASSLAAGITDTQYF. The CDR3 DNA sequence: TGTGCCAGCAGCTTAGCAGCGGGGATCACAGATACGCAGTATTTT.

This clonotype has a handful of counts. The chain links TRBV5-1 to TRBJ1-6; D gene unclear. There are 14 residues in the CDR3. The germline V gene encodes CDR1 SGHRS and CDR2 YFSETQ. V shed 4 bases and J shed 1 base, with 6 bases lying between them. In DNA form, the CDR3 reads TGCGCCAGCAGCCGAAATTCCTATAATTCACCCCTCCACTTT. Translation: CASSRNSYNSPLHF.

This clonotype was seen a few times. The chain carries TRBV24-1 and TRBJ2-5; D gene uncertain. The CDR3 covers 13 residues. Trimming took 6 bases from V and 4 from J, leaving 11 bases between them. The germline gives CDR1 KGHDR, CDR2 SFDVKD. For the CDR3, the DNA is TGTGCCACCAGTTCCACTACTGGAGAGACCCAGTACTTC. As protein: CATSSTTGETQYF.

This clonotype appeared a few times. The chain couples TRBV7-2 to TRBJ2-3; 9 bases match TRBD2. The germline gives CDR1 SGHTA, CDR2 FQGNSA. The CDR3 spans 14 residues. V was clipped by 4 bases and J by 3 bases; unmatched bases: 2. The chain's CDR3 is CASSWAGGTDTQYF. The CDR3 DNA is TGTGCCAGCAGCTGGGCGGGGGGGACAGATACGCAGTATTTT.

This clonotype was found a few times. V usage is TRBV5-6 and J usage is TRBJ1-5, with a tentative D call TRBD1 (6 bases). Germline values: CDR1 SGHDT, CDR2 YYEEEE. The CDR3 consists of 15 residues. Deletions cut 4 bases from V and 6 bases from J, with 17 bases between. As DNA, the CDR3 is TGTGCCAGCAGCCGCAGGGGCCCTGGGGGTCAGCCCCAGCATTTT. Translation: CASSRRGPGGQPQHF.